This section outlines one T cell receptor (beta chain) sequence together with its context. The target antigen is unknown. Looked up from germline, CDR1 is WSHSY and CDR2 is SAAADI. Trimming cost V 7 bases and J 0 bases; bases outside gene matches: 6. CDR3 length: 15 residues. The sample originates from a study of human T cells and chemical hapten exposure. About the study: 2% DPC applied to a 2 cm by 2 cm arm area sensitized donors.

One entry per CDR3 protein results from TCRdb running MiXCR on the RACE reads. The sample yields about 68,000 distinct CDR3 sequences, approximately 9.9% seen once. Broader study findings: Expanded TCRs grouped into significantly more large CDR3 similarity clusters than controls produced.

Time point specified: pre-sensitization, week 0. Treatment: therapeutic diphenylcyclopropenone sensitization with weekly scalp DPC. Unfractionated whole blood yielded total RNA. The chain links TRBV10-2 to TRBJ2-3; 8 bases are shared with TRBD2. The sample consisted of whole blood, taken in connection with sensitization to the hapten diphenylcyclopropenone (DPC). The receptor was derived from a woman between 45 and 65 years old with alopecia areata. Some clones in this sample may be carry-over from other donors' samples. The CDR3 sequence: CASNPGGPSTDTQYF. The CDR3 coding sequence is TGCGCCAGCAATCCGGGAGGGCCCAGCACAGATACGCAGTATTTT.